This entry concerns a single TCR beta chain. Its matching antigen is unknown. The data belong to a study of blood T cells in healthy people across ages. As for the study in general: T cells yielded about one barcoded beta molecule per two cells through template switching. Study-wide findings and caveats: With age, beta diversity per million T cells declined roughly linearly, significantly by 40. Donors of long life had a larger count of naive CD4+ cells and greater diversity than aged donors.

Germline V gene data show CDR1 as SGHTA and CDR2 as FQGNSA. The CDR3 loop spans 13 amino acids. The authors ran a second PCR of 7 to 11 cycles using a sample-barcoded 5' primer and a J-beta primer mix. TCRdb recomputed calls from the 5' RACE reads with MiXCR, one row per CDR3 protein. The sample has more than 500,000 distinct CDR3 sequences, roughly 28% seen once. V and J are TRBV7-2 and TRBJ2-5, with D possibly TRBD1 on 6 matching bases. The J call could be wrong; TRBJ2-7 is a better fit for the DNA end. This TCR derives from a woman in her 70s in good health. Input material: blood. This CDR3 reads CASSVYRANEQYF. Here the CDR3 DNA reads TGTGCCAGCAGCGTATACAGGGCAAACGAGCAGTACTTC.